These T cell receptor beta chains were read from a single sample in a study of blood T cell repertoires in COVID-19. Profiling relied on immunoSEQ multiplex PCR, and the TCRdb table lists in-frame clones only, not all of them. The sample consists of about 300,000 clones, 84% of them appearing once. The source material was peripheral blood. The receptor set was obtained from a human donor with COVID-19, enrolled during active disease. The donor label of this sample is uncertain. Each CDR3 is given with its conserved first and last residue. A D gene is named only where the DNA matches it firmly. Clone size, where shown, is once, few, many, or a class for clones that have expanded.

J gene	V gene	clone size	CDR3 length	D gene	CDR3 protein	CDR3 DNA
TRBJ2-6	TRBV19	.	12	.	CASTPTGNVLTF	TGTGCCAGTACCCCTACAGGCAACGTCCTGACTTTC
TRBJ2-3	TRBV19	.	15	.	CASSIIATTTDTQYF	TGTGCCAGTAGTATAATTGCCACAACCACAGATACGCAGTATTTT
TRBJ2-1	TRBV11-3	.	16	TRBD2	CASSVWGGSSYNEQFF	TGTGCCAGCAGTGTTTGGGGCGGGAGTTCATACAATGAGCAGTTCTTC
TRBJ2-7	TRBV3-1/TRBV3-2	.	15	.	CASSPLSVSSYEQYF	TGTGCCAGCAGCCCCCTGAGCGTAAGCTCCTACGAGCAGTACTTC
TRBJ2-1	TRBV29-1	.	16	TRBD2	CSVEDPAGSSYNEQFF	TGCAGCGTTGAAGATCCAGCGGGGAGCTCCTACAATGAGCAGTTCTTC
TRBJ1-1	TRBV14	few	17	TRBD1	CASSQVGTGGWSTEAFF	TGTGCCAGCAGCCAAGTTGGGACAGGTGGGTGGAGCACTGAAGCTTTCTTT
TRBJ2-7	TRBV15	.	15	TRBD1	CATSTLGQGTYEQYF	TGTGCCACCAGCACCCTGGGACAGGGCACCTACGAGCAGTACTTC
TRBJ1-2	TRBV6-5	.	13	.	CASSYDINYGYTF	TGTGCCAGCAGCTACGACATTAACTATGGCTACACCTTC
TRBJ1-4	TRBV19	.	15	.	CASSPSGASNEKLFF	TGTGCCAGTAGCCCTTCAGGGGCGAGTAATGAAAAACTGTTTTTT
TRBJ2-1	TRBV3-1/TRBV3-2	.	14	TRBD2	CASSQGLAGEGQFF	TGTGCCAGCAGCCAGGGACTAGCGGGAGAAGGGCAGTTCTTC
TRBJ2-7	TRBV4-3	.	14	.	CASSPDRGAYEQYF	TGCGCCAGCAGCCCGGACCGGGGAGCCTACGAGCAGTACTTC
TRBJ1-6	TRBV13	.	16	.	CASSSGTNSYNSPLHF	TGTGCCAGCAGCTCCGGGACAAACTCCTATAATTCACCCCTCCACTTT
TRBJ1-3	TRBV30	.	14	.	CAWDRRSSGNTIYF	TGTGCCTGGGACAGACGTTCGTCTGGAAACACCATATATTTT
TRBJ1-2	TRBV19	.	15	TRBD1	CASSPGTDTNYGYTF	TGTGCCAGTAGTCCCGGGACAGATACTAACTATGGCTACACCTTC
TRBJ1-1	TRBV9	.	13	.	CASSVRGNTEAFF	TGTGCCAGCAGCGTACGAGGGAACACTGAAGCTTTCTTT
TRBJ2-2	TRBV12-3/TRBV12-4	.	12	.	CASSPQTGELFF	TGTGCCAGCAGTCCCCAGACCGGGGAGCTGTTTTTT
TRBJ2-5	TRBV24-1	.	15	TRBD1	CATSLTGNLGETQYF	TGTGCCACCAGCTTGACAGGGAACCTAGGAGAGACCCAGTACTTC
TRBJ2-1	TRBV7-9	.	16	TRBD2	CASSLGTSATLNEQFF	TGTGCCAGCAGCTTAGGGACTAGCGCGACTCTCAATGAGCAGTTCTTC
TRBJ2-2	TRBV3-1/TRBV3-2	.	14	.	CASSPLRSTGELFF	TGTGCCAGCAGCCCTCTAAGATCCACCGGGGAGCTGTTTTTT
TRBJ2-1	TRBV5-1	.	14	TRBD1	CASSLLSGGIGQFF	TGCGCCAGCAGCTTGTTGTCAGGGGGCATCGGGCAGTTCTTC
TRBJ2-7	TRBV14	.	19	.	CASSQDPPYPSAGSYEQYF	TGTGCCAGCAGCCAAGATCCCCCCTATCCGTCAGCAGGCTCCTACGAGCAGTACTTC
TRBJ2-2	TRBV21-1	.	13	.	CASSRQVDGELFF	TGTGCCAGCAGCAGGCAGGTGGACGGGGAGCTGTTTTTT
TRBJ2-3	TRBV27	.	14	.	CASSFSRNTDTQYF	TGTGCCAGCAGTTTTTCTAGGAACACAGATACGCAGTATTTT
TRBJ2-1	TRBV11-3	.	15	TRBD1	CASATGTGGQNEQFF	TGTGCCAGCGCCACCGGGACAGGGGGCCAGAATGAGCAGTTCTTC
TRBJ2-5	TRBV28	.	15	.	CASSPRGGGRETQYF	TGTGCCAGCAGCCCTCGAGGGGGGGGGCGTGAGACCCAGTACTTC
TRBJ1-1	TRBV7-6	.	14	TRBD1	CASSSGQGNTEAFF	TGTGCCAGCAGCAGTGGACAGGGGAACACTGAAGCTTTCTTT
TRBJ2-2	TRBV5-1	.	16	TRBD1	CASSLVGQGAPGELFF	TGCGCCAGCAGCTTGGTAGGACAGGGGGCCCCCGGGGAGCTGTTTTTT
TRBJ2-7	TRBV19	.	16	TRBD2	CASKAAPGLAAYEQYF	TGTGCCAGTAAGGCTGCCCCGGGACTAGCGGCCTACGAGCAGTACTTC
TRBJ1-2	TRBV24-1	.	13	TRBD1	CATAQGADYGYTF	TGTGCCACCGCACAGGGGGCTGACTATGGCTACACCTTC
TRBJ2-1	TRBV28	.	14	TRBD2	CASDGGGIYNEQFF	TGTGCCTCCGATGGGGGAGGGATTTACAATGAGCAGTTCTTC
TRBJ1-5	TRBV30	.	15	TRBD1	CAWSRGTGVNQPQHF	TGTGCCTGGAGTAGGGGTACAGGGGTTAATCAGCCCCAGCATTTT
TRBJ2-3	TRBV30	.	14	.	CAWSGWGLIDTQYF	TGTGCCTGGAGTGGATGGGGCCTGATAGATACGCAGTATTTT
TRBJ1-1	TRBV27	.	14	.	CASRTGTGGTEAFF	TGTGCCAGTAGAACAGGGACGGGTGGCACTGAAGCTTTCTTT
TRBJ2-5	TRBV5-4	.	13	.	CASQGYYQETQYF	TGTGCCAGCCAGGGATATTACCAAGAGACCCAGTACTTC
TRBJ2-7	TRBV19	once	14	.	CASSPHRTVYEQYF	TGTGCCAGTAGTCCACACCGGACAGTTTACGAGCAGTACTTC
TRBJ1-1	TRBV21-1	.	14	.	CASSNQGVGTEAFF	TGTGCCAGCAGCAATCAGGGGGTAGGCACTGAAGCTTTCTTT
TRBJ2-2	TRBV29-1	.	19	TRBD2	CSVKKTGLAGPIYTGELFF	TGCAGCGTTAAAAAAACGGGACTAGCGGGCCCTATCTACACCGGGGAGCTGTTTTTT
TRBJ2-7	TRBV6-2/TRBV6-3	.	13	TRBD1	CASSRTGGHEQYF	TGTGCCAGCAGTCGGACAGGGGGCCACGAGCAGTACTTC
TRBJ2-5	TRBV9	.	14	.	CASSYDRNQETQYF	TGTGCCAGCAGCTACGACAGGAACCAAGAGACCCAGTACTTC
TRBJ2-1	TRBV5-1	.	16	.	CASSLQLGPASNEQFF	TGCGCCAGCAGCTTGCAACTTGGGCCGGCCAGTAATGAGCAGTTCTTC
TRBJ2-1	TRBV9	.	15	TRBD2	CASSVRTSGTNEQFF	TGTGCCAGCAGCGTTCGGACTAGCGGAACTAATGAGCAGTTCTTC
TRBJ2-3	TRBV27	.	15	TRBD1	CASRHRGTGPDTQYF	TGTGCCAGCCGTCACCGGGGGACAGGGCCTGATACGCAGTATTTT
TRBJ2-2	TRBV6-6	.	16	TRBD1	CASSYPGTGPSGELFF	TGTGCCAGCAGTTACCCCGGGACAGGGCCCTCGGGGGAGCTGTTTTTT
TRBJ2-2	TRBV9	.	15	TRBD1	CASSVGTGRTGELFF	TGTGCCAGCAGCGTAGGGACAGGGCGAACCGGGGAGCTGTTTTTT
TRBJ2-3	TRBV5-1	once	15	TRBD1	CASSPKQGSTDTQYF	TGCGCCAGCAGCCCCAAACAGGGGAGCACAGATACGCAGTATTTT
TRBJ2-7	TRBV15	.	16	TRBD2	CATSRDQLAGAHEQYF	TGTGCCACCAGCAGAGATCAACTAGCGGGAGCTCACGAGCAGTACTTC
TRBJ1-5	TRBV28	.	15	TRBD1	CASSFLGGGNQPQHF	TGTGCCAGCAGTTTTCTAGGGGGCGGCAATCAGCCCCAGCATTTT
TRBJ2-3	TRBV5-8	.	16	TRBD2	CASSLGTSGSTDTQYF	TGTGCCAGCAGCCTCGGGACTAGCGGGAGCACAGATACGCAGTATTTT
TRBJ1-2	TRBV29-1	.	12	.	CSITPATHDRAF	TGCAGCATAACTCCGGCGACGCACGACCGGGCCTTC